The 30 T cell receptor beta chains listed next were all sequenced from one sample in a study of post-analysis software for immune sequencing data (dated by TCRdb to about 2015). What the research found in general, with its limitations: A few TRBV segments, including TRBV5-6, TRBV5-1 and TRBV20-1, were significantly more frequent in patients than controls.

Receptors were amplified or captured by PCR. The sample was run on an Illumina HiSeq 2500. To reduce PCR and sequencing biases, unique molecular identifiers were built into the TCR beta cDNA libraries. TCRdb trimmed public reads at Q25 via fastp, called clones via MiXCR and kept in-frame beta chains. Identical CDR3 protein sequences are pooled into one entry, listed with their most common genes and DNA. Across this sample there are roughly 600,000 distinct CDR3 sequences, with roughly 47% seen only once. The ten largest clonotypes hold 1.5% to 2% of the sample. No antigen has been identified for these receptors. The specimen was blood. The receptor set was obtained from a girl under 18 with multiple sclerosis.

V is TRBV2 and J is TRBJ1-2; the D gene is possibly TRBD1 (5 bases). CDR1 SNHLY and CDR2 FYNNEI come from the germline V gene. Between the trimmed V and J ends, which lost 2 bases and 8 bases, there was a span of 15 bases. The CDR3 length is 14 residues. The CDR3 sequence is CASSESVQVTGYTF. The CDR3 DNA follows: TGTGCCAGCAGTGAATCGGTACAGGTCACAGGCTACACCTTC.

This rearrangement joins TRBV2 to TRBJ2-4; no clear D. CDR3 length: 15 residues. Trimming removed 3 bases at V and 1 base at J, with 10 bases between. The V gene's germline CDR1 is SNHLY and CDR2 FYNNEI. The CDR3 nucleotides are TGTGCCAGCAGTGAGAACCCTGGGGCCAAAAACATTCAGTACTTC. This sequence encodes CASSENPGAKNIQYF.

In its sample, this clonotype was seen once. The rearrangement uses TRBV5-1 and TRBJ2-5; TRBD2 matches 16 bases. J was trimmed by 2 bases and V by 2 bases; bases with no gene match: 6. Germline V gene lookup returns CDR1 SGHRS and CDR2 YFSETQ. The CDR3 has 18 residues. The CDR3 nucleotides read TGCGCCAGCAGCTTCGCGGGACTAGCGGGAGGGTCACAAGAGACCCAGTACTTC. Its protein product is CASSFAGLAGGSQETQYF.

The chain employs TRBV6-1 and TRBJ2-1; D unresolved. In germline, CDR1 is MNHNS, CDR2 SASEGT. V lost 8 bases, J lost 1 base, and 12 bases lay in between. The CDR3 has 14 residues. The CDR3, as DNA: TGTGCCAGCGGGATGGCGGCTTCCTACAATGAGCAGTTCTTC. The encoded protein is CASGMAASYNEQFF.

The chain recombines TRBV7-4 with TRBJ2-4; D remains unclear. This CDR3 has 11 residues. Germline assignment: CDR1 SGHVT and CDR2 SQSDAQ. V was shortened by 8 bases and J by 13 bases, with 15 bases between the two germline ends. The CDR3, as DNA: TGTGCCAGCGCGTCTCGGTTGTCCCAGTACTTC. It specifies CASASRLSQYF.

V and J are TRBV2 and TRBJ2-3, with a possible D match to TRBD1 (6 bases). Germline V gives CDR1 SNHLY, CDR2 FYNNEI. CDR3 size: 15 residues. V lost 6 bases and J lost 0, with 13 bases in between. The CDR3 loop is CASSWTEASTDTQYF. The CDR3 region has the DNA TGTGCCAGCAGCTGGACAGAGGCTAGCACAGATACGCAGTATTTT.

This clonotype turned up a few times. This chain links TRBV12-3 or TRBV12-4 with TRBJ2-6; perhaps TRBD1 as D (5 bases). V was clipped by 6 bases and J by 4 bases, with 19 bases between them. The CDR3 has 17 amino acids. The CDR3 reads CASSPSGIGRGANVLTF. CDR3 bases: TGTGCCAGCAGCCCATCAGGGATAGGGCGAGGGGCCAACGTCCTGACTTTC.

J is TRBJ1-2 and V is TRBV12-3 or TRBV12-4; D is unresolved. This CDR3 is built from 12 residues. The ends were cut back, 3 bases at V and 7 bases at J, with 9 bases in the middle. CDR3 nucleotide sequence: TGTGCCAGCAGTTTCTCGGGGTCTGGCTACACCTTC. Translation gives CASSFSGSGYTF.

The CDR3 here is CASQWGSQRHLPDNEQFF. CDR3 DNA sequence: TGTGCCAGTCAATGGGGGAGTCAGCGGCACCTACCCGACAATGAGCAGTTCTTC. The genes are TRBV7-9 and TRBJ2-1; either TRBD1 or TRBD2 may supply D (5 bases each). V lost 9 bases and J lost 5, with 29 bases in between. This CDR3 has 18 amino acids. Germline V lookup: CDR1 SEHNR, CDR2 FQNEAQ (reference sequence).

This clonotype was observed a handful of times. This chain connects TRBV5-1 to TRBJ2-5; D gene uncertain. The CDR3 contains 11 residues. Trimming stripped 6 bases from V and 2 bases from J, with 5 bases between. Germline values: CDR1 SGHRS, CDR2 YFSETQ. CDR3 DNA sequence: TGCGCCAGCAAGTCTCAAGAGACCCAGTACTTC. Translation: CASKSQETQYF.

The J gene is TRBJ2-3, the V gene TRBV28; the D is unclear. The CDR3 covers 13 residues. The V gene's germline CDR1 is MDHEN and CDR2 SYDVKM. Trimming cost V 6 bases and J 7 bases, with 14 bases left between them. CDR3 in DNA: TGTGCCAGCAGCAAGGGTAGAGAGAATACGCAGTATTTT. Translation gives CASSKGRENTQYF.

CDR3 nucleotides: TGTGCCAGCAGCCAAGACTCCGGCGCCAGCTCCTACGAGCAGTACTTC. It yields the protein CASSQDSGASSYEQYF. J is TRBJ2-7 and V is TRBV4-2; no clear D gene. The V and J ends lost 0 bases and 0 bases respectively, with 12 bases between them. This CDR3 is 16 amino acids long. CDR1 LGHNA and CDR2 YNFKEQ come from the germline V gene.

This clonotype was picked up many times. The chain recombines TRBV29-1 with TRBJ2-5; weak D call: TRBD2 (5 bases). The V gene's germline CDR1 is SQVTM and CDR2 ANQGSEA. The CDR3 length is 14 residues. The germline V and J ends were trimmed by 3 bases and 1 base, with 12 bases remaining between them. CDR3 in DNA: TGCAGCGTTGAGAGGTGGCTAGCCCAAGAGACCCAGTACTTC. This gives the protein CSVERWLAQETQYF.

The chain joins TRBV10-3 to TRBJ2-5; possibly TRBD1 or TRBD2 for D (5 bases each). The J call is uncertain, as TRBJ2-7 better fits the DNA end. The CDR3 length is 14 residues. Germline V gives CDR1 ENHRY, CDR2 SYGVKD. The CDR3 sequence is CAIRPGGQGYEQYF. CDR3 DNA: TGTGCCATCAGACCGGGCGGGCAGGGATACGAGCAGTACTTC.

The sample holds a few counts of this clonotype. This chain uses TRBV25-1 with TRBJ1-6; no firm D call. The CDR3 has 13 amino acids. Deletions cut 10 bases from V and 7 bases from J, with 14 bases between. Germline CDR1 MGHDK, CDR2 SYGVNS. The CDR3 here is CATEPSVNSPLHF. The CDR3 nucleotides read TGTGCCACCGAACCATCAGTCAATTCACCCCTCCACTTT.

The rearrangement joins TRBV6-9 to TRBJ2-5; weak D call: TRBD2 (5 bases). The CDR3 contains 15 residues. The V end lost 2 bases, the J end lost 7 bases, and 17 bases lay between the germline ends. Germline V gives CDR1 MNHGY, CDR2 SVAAGI. The CDR3 bases are TGTGCCAGCAGTTATGACCCAGAAGGCCGGGGGACCCAGTACTTC. Translated: CASSYDPEGRGTQYF.

This clonotype was counted a single time. One end of the junction is discordant with germline, which a read error may explain. V is TRBV12-3 or TRBV12-4 and J is TRBJ2-1, with D unclear. The CDR3 is 12 amino acids. The CDR3 protein is CVSTLRYNEQFF. CDR3 DNA sequence: TGTGTCAGCACCCTCCGCTACAATGAGCAGTTCTTC.

The table lists this clonotype with a few counts. The J gene is TRBJ2-7, the V gene TRBV5-1; the D is unclear. The CDR3 length is 14 residues. Germline CDR1 is SGHRS and CDR2 is YFSETQ. The germline V and J ends were trimmed by 0 bases and 1 base, with 8 bases remaining between them. CDR3 DNA: TGCGCCAGCAGCTTGGAGCCGGATTCCTACGAGCAGTACTTC. Its translation: CASSLEPDSYEQYF.

V is TRBV20-1 and J is TRBJ2-7; the match to TRBD2 covers 14 bases. The J call may be incorrect, as the DNA end agrees better with TRBJ2-5. This CDR3 has 17 residues. The germline V gene has CDR1 DFQATT and CDR2 SNEGSKA (reference sequence). The CDR3 spells CSAPTRLAGGIGGTQYF. As DNA, the CDR3 is TGCAGTGCTCCGACCAGACTAGCGGGGGGGATCGGGGGGACCCAGTACTTC.

The J gene is TRBJ2-3, the V gene TRBV7-9; 11 bases are shared with TRBD1. This CDR3 region has 16 residues. Per germline, CDR1 SEHNR and CDR2 FQNEAQ (reference sequence). The V gene end was trimmed by 2 bases and the J gene end by 4 bases; junction bases not matched to a gene: 5. CDR3 sequence reads: CASSLTGTGGSDTQYF. The CDR3 region has the DNA TGTGCCAGCAGCTTAACCGGGACAGGGGGTTCAGATACGCAGTATTTT.

This clonotype appeared a single time. One base away lies a much larger clone, so this may be a sequencing read error. V usage is TRBV11-1 and J usage is TRBJ2-1; D is unresolved. The CDR3 loop spans 14 amino acids. Germline CDR1 SGHAT, CDR2 FQDESV (reference sequence). CDR3 residues: CASGFGSSYNEQFF. The CDR3 DNA reads TGTGCCAGCGGCTTCGGCAGCTCCTACAATGAGCAGTTCTTC. The full variable domain, completed using reference TRBV11-1 and TRBJ2-1, is EAEVAQSPRYKITEKSQAVAFWCDPISGHATLYWYRQILGQGPELLVQFQDESVVDDSQLPKDRFSAERLKGVDSTLKIQPAELGDSAMYLCASGFGSSYNEQFFGPGTRLTVL.

The genes are TRBV2 and TRBJ2-7; no definite D call. Near its end, the DNA agrees better with TRBJ2-4, so the J call may be wrong. The length of the CDR3 is 16 residues. CDR1 SNHLY and CDR2 FYNNEI come from the germline V gene. The CDR3 DNA follows: TGTGCCAGCAGTGTTCCCCTCCGAGGAGCCAAAAACATTCAGTACTTC. Amino acids: CASSVPLRGAKNIQYF.

The chain links TRBV5-1 to TRBJ1-6, with D perhaps matching TRBD1 (6 bases). The V end was cut by 4 bases, the J end by 6 bases, with 17 bases between. Germline V gives CDR1 SGHRS, CDR2 YFSETQ. This CDR3 is 16 amino acids long. CDR3 bases: TGCGCCAGCAGCCCGGATAGGCGACAGGTTAATTCACCCCTCCACTTT. The encoded protein is CASSPDRRQVNSPLHF.

This clonotype has more than one count but fewer than ten. The rearrangement links TRBV29-1 to TRBJ2-5, with D unclear. The germline gives CDR1 SQVTM, CDR2 ANQGSEA. V was pared by 3 bases and J by 6 bases, with 5 bases between. The CDR3 has 10 residues. The CDR3 sequence: CSVDGQTQYF. The CDR3 nucleotides are TGCAGCGTTGACGGGCAGACCCAGTACTTC. Combining the CDR3 with reference TRBV29-1 and TRBJ2-5 gives the whole variable domain SAVISQKPSRDICQRGTSLTIQCQVDSQVTMMFWYRQQPGQSLTLIATANQGSEATYESGFVIDKFPISRPNLTFSTLTVSNMSPEDSSIYLCSVDGQTQYFGPGTRLLVL.

The V gene is TRBV28, the J gene TRBJ1-4; a possible D gene is TRBD1 (6 bases). The CDR3 covers 15 residues. Germline V CDR1 and CDR2: MDHEN, SYDVKM. V gave up 8 bases and J gave up 2 bases, with 15 bases separating them. The CDR3 spells CASEGADRTNEKLFF. Written as DNA, the CDR3 is TGTGCCAGCGAAGGGGCCGACAGGACTAATGAAAAACTGTTTTTT.

This clonotype has only a few counts. V usage is TRBV27 and J usage is TRBJ2-1, with D unclear. V shed 6 bases and J shed 4 bases, with 10 bases lying between them. The V gene's germline CDR1 is MNHEY and CDR2 SMNVEV (reference sequence). The CDR3 covers 13 residues. CDR3 sequence: CASRSIAYNEQFF. In nucleotides, the CDR3 is TGTGCCAGCAGGTCGATTGCTTACAATGAGCAGTTCTTC.

Comments on this clonotype: A much larger clone lies a single base off, so this may be a read error. The chain uses TRBV12-3 or TRBV12-4 and TRBJ1-2; a weak D match, TRBD1 (6 bases). This CDR3 is built from 14 residues. CDR3 residues: CACSLGQTNYGYTF. DNA of the CDR3: TGTGCCTGCAGTTTAGGACAGACTAACTATGGCTACACCTTC.

In this sample, this clonotype turned up a few times. A junction end diverges from the germline sequence, so it may reflect a read error. The chain carries TRBV5-1 and TRBJ2-3; no definite D call. Per germline, CDR1 SGHRS and CDR2 YFSETQ. This CDR3 has 14 residues. CDR3 nucleotide sequence: TGCGCCAGCAGCTTAAGGGATCGCGCAGATACACAGTATTTT. Encoded protein: CASSLRDRADTQYF.

The CDR3 nucleotides read TGTGCCAGCAGCTCCCTCCTAGCGGCAGGGTACACAGATACGCAGTATTTT. Protein sequence: CASSSLLAAGYTDTQYF. J is TRBJ2-3 and V is TRBV7-2; TRBD2 aligns across 7 bases. Germline CDR1 SGHTA, CDR2 FQGNSA. V lost 4 bases, J lost 2 bases, and 12 bases stayed unmatched. The CDR3 is 17 residues long.

V is TRBV7-9 and J is TRBJ1-1; D is uncertain. The CDR3 contains 16 residues. Looked up from germline, CDR1 is SEHNR and CDR2 is FQNEAQ (reference sequence). The V gene lost 1 base and the J gene lost 3 bases, with 15 bases spanning the gap. DNA of the CDR3: TGTGCCAGCAGCTTAGAAAGAGGACGGGCGGACACTGAAGCTTTCTTT. Translation gives CASSLERGRADTEAFF. The variable domain in full, completed from reference TRBV7-9 and TRBJ1-1, reads DTGVSQNPRHKITKRGQNVTFRCDPISEHNRLYWYRQTLGQGPEFLTYFQNEAQLEKSRLLSDRFSAERPKGSFSTLEIQRTEQGDSAMYLCASSLERGRADTEAFFGQGTRLTVV.